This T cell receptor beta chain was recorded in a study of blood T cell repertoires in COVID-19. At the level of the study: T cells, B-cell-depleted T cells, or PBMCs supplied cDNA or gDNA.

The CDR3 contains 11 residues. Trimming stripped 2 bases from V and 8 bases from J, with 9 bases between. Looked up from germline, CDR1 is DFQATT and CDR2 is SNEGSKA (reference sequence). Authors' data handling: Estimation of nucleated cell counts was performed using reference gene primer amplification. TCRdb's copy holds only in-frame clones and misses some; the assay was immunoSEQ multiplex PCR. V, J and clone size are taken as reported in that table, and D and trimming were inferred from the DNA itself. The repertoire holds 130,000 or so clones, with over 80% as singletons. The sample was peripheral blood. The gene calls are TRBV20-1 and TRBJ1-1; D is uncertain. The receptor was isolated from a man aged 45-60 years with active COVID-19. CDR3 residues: CSARWSLEAFF. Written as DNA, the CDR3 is TGCAGTGCTAGATGGAGCCTGGAAGCTTTCTTT.